The 30 T cell receptor beta chains below all came from one sample that was sequenced in a study of T-cell memory formation after mild COVID-19. TCRdb re-derived calls from the 5' RACE reads in MiXCR, one entry per CDR3 protein. Counted here are fewer than 15,000 distinct CDR3 sequences, about 11% occurring once; the ten biggest clones make up roughly 45%. The specimen was PBMCs or a T cell subset sorted from them (not recorded which). The receptors here all came from an adult woman who had mild COVID-19 (a few samples of this study predate the infection). Cell type and time point are not known.

This clonotype showed up many times. V gene TRBV7-3 combines with J gene TRBJ2-3; D is perhaps TRBD2 (6 bases). Per the germline V gene, CDR1 is SGHTA and CDR2 is FQGTGA. V was cut by 3 bases and J by 6 bases, with 16 bases left in between. The CDR3 loop spans 15 amino acids. The DNA for the CDR3 is TGTGCCAGCAGCTTCGGGGCAGGCGCGGGGGATACGCAGTATTTT. Protein product: CASSFGAGAGDTQYF.

This clonotype came up many times. V usage is TRBV13 and J usage is TRBJ2-7, with D tentatively TRBD1 (5 bases). The CDR3 is made up of 16 amino acids. Germline values: CDR1 PRHDT, CDR2 FYEKMQ (reference sequence). Between the trimmed V and J ends, which lost 0 bases and 0 bases, there was a span of 12 bases. The DNA of the CDR3 is TGTGCCAGCAGCTTAGGATTAGACAGTATCTCCTACGAGCAGTACTTC. It translates to CASSLGLDSISYEQYF.

This clonotype was recorded at least ten times. The CDR3 bases are TGTGCCAGCAGTTACTCGATTCTAGCGGGAGGATCGGAGCAGTTCTTC. Translation gives CASSYSILAGGSEQFF. The chain has TRBV6-5 and TRBJ2-1, with TRBD2 identical over 11 bases. V shed 0 bases, J shed 10 bases, and the junction held 8 bases outside the gene matches. This CDR3 region has 16 residues. The germline V gene encodes CDR1 MNHEY and CDR2 SVGAGI.

This clonotype was picked up many times. The rearrangement links TRBV12-3 or TRBV12-4 to TRBJ2-5; D may match TRBD1 or TRBD2 (5 bases each). The CDR3 runs to 14 residues. V lost 6 bases and J 2 bases, leaving 13 bases between the germline ends. This CDR3 reads CASSTGPTQETQYF. The CDR3 DNA reads as TGTGCCAGCAGCACGGGACCGACGCAAGAGACCCAGTACTTC.

This clonotype has at least ten counts. The chain joins TRBV12-3 or TRBV12-4 to TRBJ1-2, with D maybe TRBD1 (5 bases). The CDR3 length is 14 residues. V was cut by 0 bases and J by 8 bases, with 13 bases left in between. CDR3 residues: CASSLASQGRGYTF. CDR3 nucleotides: TGTGCCAGCAGTTTAGCTTCTCAGGGAAGGGGCTACACCTTC.

This clonotype appeared many times. The gene calls are TRBV7-7 and TRBJ2-3; 15 nucleotides match TRBD2. The CDR3 has 16 residues. CDR1 and CDR2 (germline): SSHAT, FNYEAQ (reference sequence). J gave up 6 bases and V 5 bases, and 6 bases lay outside the gene matches. Here the CDR3 reads CASSPGTSGGLDTQYF. DNA of the CDR3: TGTGCCAGCAGCCCCGGGACTAGCGGGGGGTTGGATACGCAGTATTTT. Full variable domain (missing parts from reference TRBV7-7 and TRBJ2-3): GAGVSQSPRYKVTKRGQDVTLRCDPISSHATLYWYQQALGQGPEFLTYFNYEAQPDKSGLPSDRFSAERPEGSISTLTIQRTEQRDSAMYRCASSPGTSGGLDTQYFGPGTRLTVL.

This clonotype was seen many times. J is TRBJ2-3 and V is TRBV6-2 or TRBV6-3; TRBD2 matches 10 bases. V was pared by 6 bases and J by 7 bases, with 10 bases of the junction left unmatched. CDR1 and CDR2 (germline): MNHEY, SVGEGT. The CDR3 has 15 amino acids. CDR3 sequence (DNA): TGTGCCAGCAGACCCGGACTAGCGGTTGAATATACGCAGTATTTT. It translates to CASRPGLAVEYTQYF.

This clonotype appeared many times. The chain employs TRBV7-9 and TRBJ2-1; D is possibly TRBD2 (7 bases). The length of the CDR3 is 15 residues. The germline CDR1 and CDR2 sequences are SEHNR and FQNEAQ (reference sequence). Trimming removed 3 bases from V and 2 bases from J, with 11 bases in between. This chain's CDR3 is CASSFGGPAYNEQFF. DNA of the CDR3: TGTGCCAGCAGCTTCGGGGGGCCGGCCTACAATGAGCAGTTCTTC.

This clonotype has just a few counts. The chain couples TRBV5-4 to TRBJ2-1; D remains unclear. CDR3 size: 13 residues. Germline V gene sequence: CDR1 SGHNT, CDR2 YYREEE (reference sequence). Deletions cut 2 bases from V and 9 bases from J, with 12 bases between. CDR3 residues: CASSFWTAGEQFF. CDR3 DNA sequence: TGTGCCAGCAGCTTTTGGACGGCCGGTGAGCAGTTCTTC.

Many counts were recorded for this clonotype. The genes are TRBV5-5 and TRBJ2-7; 9 bases agree with TRBD1. Per the germline V gene, CDR1 is SGHKS and CDR2 is YYEKEE (reference sequence). The CDR3 is 15 amino acids. With V trimmed by 4 bases and J by 1 base, 6 bases remained unmatched. DNA of the CDR3: TGTGCCAGCAGCGGATGGACAGGGGCGTCCTACGAGCAGTACTTC. It yields the protein CASSGWTGASYEQYF.

This clonotype is categorized as medium-sized. The chain recombines TRBV6-5 with TRBJ2-1, with 10 bases aligning to TRBD2. Germline CDR1 MNHEY, CDR2 SVGAGI. After removal of 2 bases from V and 3 bases from J, the junction contained 10 bases not matched to a gene. The CDR3 has 18 residues. CDR3 coding DNA: TGTGCCAGCAGTTACCGCCACCACGGACTAGCGGACTACAATGAGCAGTTCTTC. This translates into CASSYRHHGLADYNEQFF.

This clonotype was observed at least ten times. This chain connects TRBV5-1 to TRBJ1-6, with 7 bases lining up with TRBD1. This CDR3 is 15 amino acids long. Germline loops: CDR1 SGHRS, CDR2 YFSETQ. V dropped 2 bases and J dropped 8; count of bases not matched to a gene: 7. This CDR3 is CASSLGQGVDSPLHF. CDR3 DNA sequence: TGCGCCAGCAGCTTAGGCCAGGGGGTCGATTCACCCCTCCACTTT.

This clonotype is judged medium-sized. The rearrangement links TRBV4-1 to TRBJ2-7, with a tentative D call TRBD1 (6 bases). The CDR3 consists of 14 residues. V was clipped by 4 bases and J by 0 bases, with 10 bases between them. Germline-derived CDR1 and CDR2 are MGHRA and YSYEKL. CDR3 coding DNA: TGCGCCAGCAGCCCCCGGGACATCTCCTACGAGCAGTACTTC. Translated: CASSPRDISYEQYF.

This clonotype was counted ten times or more. This chain connects TRBV4-1 to TRBJ1-6; D gene ambiguous. Trimming pared 0 bases from V and 3 bases from J, leaving 9 bases between. The V gene's germline CDR1 is MGHRA and CDR2 YSYEKL. The CDR3 length is 16 residues. The CDR3 DNA follows: TGCGCCAGCAGCCAAGAAGGGCAGTTCTATAATTCACCCCTCCACTTT. It codes for CASSQEGQFYNSPLHF.

This clonotype was seen a handful of times. This chain joins TRBV10-3 and TRBJ1-1, with D hard to call. In germline, CDR1 is ENHRY, CDR2 SYGVKD. The ends were cut back, 0 bases at V and 4 bases at J, with 9 bases in the middle. This CDR3 spans 14 amino acids. CDR3 nucleotide sequence: TGTGCCATCAGTGAGTCACGGAGGTTCACTGAAGCTTTCTTT. Translation gives CAISESRRFTEAFF.

At least ten counts were recorded for this clonotype. The chain links TRBV10-3 to TRBJ1-3; D gene uncertain. V shed 3 bases and J shed 2 bases, with 8 bases lying between them. There are 14 residues in the CDR3. CDR1 ENHRY and CDR2 SYGVKD come from the germline V gene. Here the CDR3 DNA reads TGTGCCATCAGTGACAGAGGGACTGGAAACACCATATATTTT. Amino acid sequence: CAISDRGTGNTIYF.

Many counts were recorded for this clonotype. The gene calls are TRBV12-3 or TRBV12-4 and TRBJ2-7; TRBD2 aligns across 9 bases. J was trimmed by 0 bases and V by 4 bases; bases with no gene match: 4. This CDR3 region has 15 residues. CDR3 DNA sequence: TGTGCCAGCAGTTCATCTAGCGGGGCCTCCTACGAGCAGTACTTC. Translated: CASSSSSGASYEQYF.

The chain joins TRBV7-2 to TRBJ2-7, with D tentatively TRBD2 (6 bases). This CDR3 has 13 amino acids. In germline, CDR1 is SGHTA, CDR2 FQGNSA. Trimming shortened V by 0 bases and J by 3 bases, and 6 bases separated the two germline ends. The CDR3 is CASSLAGGYEQYV. As DNA, the CDR3 is TGTGCCAGCAGCTTAGCGGGGGGCTACGAGCAGTACGTC.

The V and J genes are TRBV20-1 and TRBJ1-4; tentatively, D is TRBD1 (5 bases). The germline gives CDR1 DFQATT, CDR2 SNEGSKA (reference sequence). The CDR3 contains 14 residues. V was clipped by 5 bases and J by 0 bases, with 10 bases between them. The CDR3, as DNA: TGCAGTGCTCGGCAGGGAGCAACTAATGAAAAACTGTTTTTT. This sequence encodes CSARQGATNEKLFF.

This clonotype showed up many times. The V gene is TRBV6-5, the J gene TRBJ1-2; the D is unclear. Germline CDR1 is MNHEY and CDR2 is SVGAGI. The CDR3 is 14 residues long. The germline V and J ends were trimmed by 5 bases and 9 bases, with 19 bases remaining between them. In DNA, the CDR3 is TGTGCCAGCAGTCCGGGTGGACTAGCGCGTCGCTACACCTTC. Translating it yields CASSPGGLARRYTF.

This clonotype is judged medium-sized. The rearrangement links TRBV20-1 to TRBJ2-3; TRBD2 might be the D (5 bases). This CDR3 spans 14 amino acids. Germline V gene lookup returns CDR1 DFQATT and CDR2 SNEGSKA (reference sequence). The V end was cut by 3 bases, the J end by 5 bases, with 15 bases between. CDR3 residues: CSARLVGRGDTQYF. The CDR3 bases are TGCAGTGCTAGGTTGGTCGGCCGGGGAGATACGCAGTATTTT.

There are many counts of this clonotype. V usage is TRBV12-5 and J usage is TRBJ2-3; D is unresolved. V gave up 0 bases and J gave up 0 bases, with 4 bases separating them. This CDR3 spans 14 amino acids. Germline CDR1 LGHNT, CDR2 FRNRAP. The CDR3, as DNA: TGTGCTAGTGGTTTGGTTTGGAGCACAGATACGCAGTATTTT. Amino acid sequence: CASGLVWSTDTQYF.

This clonotype was counted many times. The chain couples TRBV20-1 to TRBJ2-5, with D possibly called TRBD1 or TRBD2 (7 bases each). The CDR3 is 16 amino acids. Germline V gene data show CDR1 as DFQATT and CDR2 as SNEGSKA (reference sequence). V was shortened by 6 bases and J by 5 bases, with 25 bases between the two germline ends. The DNA for the CDR3 is TGCAGTGCCACTGCCCCTAGACAGGGACTACCTGAGACCCAGTACTTC. Translated: CSATAPRQGLPETQYF.

Many counts were recorded for this clonotype. This chain connects TRBV5-5 to TRBJ1-1; no reliable D call. This CDR3 has 13 residues. Trimming removed 0 bases at V and 1 base at J, with 4 bases between. The germline V gene has CDR1 SGHKS and CDR2 YYEKEE (reference sequence). CDR3 bases: TGTGCCAGCAGCTTGGGGTGGAACACTGAAGCTTTCTTT. Protein sequence: CASSLGWNTEAFF. The variable domain in full, with the rest retrieved from reference TRBV5-5 and TRBJ1-1, is DAGVTQSPTHLIKTRGQQVTLRCSPISGHKSVSWYQQVLGQGPQFIFQYYEKEERGRGNFPDRFSARQFPNYSSELNVNALLLGDSALYLCASSLGWNTEAFFGQGTRLTVV.

This clonotype was found many times. The V call is TRBV15, the J call TRBJ2-7; D not resolved. CDR3 length equals 14 residues. Per the germline V gene, CDR1 is LNHNV and CDR2 is YYDKDF (reference sequence). With 0 bases removed from V and 5 bases from J, the gap between germline ends came to 11 bases. The CDR3 DNA sequence: TGTGCCACCAGCAGAGATAGACGTGTCCACGAGCAGTACTTC. The encoded protein is CATSRDRRVHEQYF.

This clonotype was found many times. The chain has TRBV7-8 and TRBJ2-5, with no clear D. The CDR3 has 13 amino acids. The V end was cut by 3 bases, the J end by 1 base, with 6 bases between. Germline V gives CDR1 SGHVS, CDR2 FQNEAQ. CDR3 nucleotide sequence: TGTGCCAGCAGCTTTGGGTCCCAAGAGACCCAGTACTTC. This encodes CASSFGSQETQYF.

This clonotype was observed a handful of times. This sequence joins TRBV6-6 and TRBJ2-3, with a tentative D call TRBD2 (6 bases). CDR1 MNHNY and CDR2 SVGAGI come from the germline V gene (reference sequence). CDR3 length: 15 amino acids. V lost 6 bases to trimming and J lost 7 bases, with 20 bases between them. This CDR3 reads CASSPGLPGRYTQYF. The DNA for the CDR3 is TGTGCCAGCAGCCCGGGACTCCCGGGGCGGTATACGCAGTATTTT.

This clonotype was detected ten times or more. The V call is TRBV19, the J call TRBJ1-1; TRBD1 agrees at 7 bases. CDR1 LNHDA and CDR2 SQIVND come from the germline V gene (reference sequence). V gave up 5 bases and J gave up 1 base; unmatched junction bases: 4. The CDR3 length is 14 residues. This chain's CDR3 is CASSSTGRNTEAFF. The CDR3 DNA reads TGTGCCAGTAGTTCGACAGGGAGGAACACTGAAGCTTTCTTT. Supplemented by reference TRBV19 and TRBJ1-1, the full variable domain reads DGGITQSPKYLFRKEGQNVTLSCEQNLNHDAMYWYRQDPGQGLRLIYYSQIVNDFQKGDIAEGYSVSREKKESFPLTVTSAQKNPTAFYLCASSSTGRNTEAFFGQGTRLTVV.

This clonotype is labeled medium-sized. The chain is built from TRBV7-6 and TRBJ1-1; 7 bases are shared with TRBD1. Germline values: CDR1 SGHVS, CDR2 FNYEAQ. Unmatched junction bases numbered 2, after V lost 4 bases and J lost 0 bases. The CDR3 runs 14 residues. CDR3 nucleotide sequence: TGTGCCAGCAGCTCGGGACAGATGAACACTGAAGCTTTCTTT. Protein sequence: CASSSGQMNTEAFF.

This clonotype was observed many times. The rearrangement links TRBV5-5 to TRBJ2-7, with TRBD1 matching over 7 bases. V shed 1 base and J 9 bases; nucleotides not matched to a gene: 7. This CDR3 is built from 13 residues. Germline V gene sequence: CDR1 SGHKS, CDR2 YYEKEE (reference sequence). The CDR3 sequence: CASSLLLQGRQYF. The DNA for the CDR3 is TGTGCCAGCAGCTTGTTGTTACAGGGGAGGCAGTACTTC.